This is a list of T cell receptor beta chains from one sample in a study of long-term antiretroviral therapy in people with HIV. Libraries were prepared by immunoSEQ multiplex PCR; TCRdb keeps only in-frame clonotypes and omits some of them. The sample records tens of thousands of clones, about 80% being singletons. Specimen: unsorted PBMCs, collected 0.5 years before starting antiretroviral therapy. The receptors were sampled from a man aged 35-49 years with HIV. Each CDR3 is given with its conserved first and last residue. A D gene is named only where the DNA matches it firmly. Not every row has a clone size; where given, it reads once, few, many or a size class.

NA	TRBV7-2	TRBJ2-3	NA	TGTGCCAGCAGCCAGCGGCTCAGCACAGATACGCAGTATTTT	CASSQRLSTDTQYF
NA	TRBV9	TRBJ1-3	NA	TGTGCCAGCAGCGTAGCTGGGCGTCTAGAGAGCTCTGGAAACACCATATATTTT	CASSVAGRLESSGNTIYF
TRBD1	TRBV29-1	TRBJ1-5	NA	TGCAGCGTGACAGGGGTGGGAAATCAGCCCCAGCATTTT	CSVTGVGNQPQHF
NA	TRBV4-1	TRBJ2-1	NA	TGCGCCAGCAGCCAGGACGCCTACAATGAGCAGTTCTTC	CASSQDAYNEQFF
NA	TRBV11-1	TRBJ1-1	NA	TGTGCCAGCAGCCCAGGAACGGGGAACACTGAAGCTTTCTTT	CASSPGTGNTEAFF
NA	TRBV7-8	TRBJ1-1	NA	TGTGCCAGCAAGCCGCGGATGAACACTGAAGCTTTCTTT	CASKPRMNTEAFF
NA	TRBV23-1	TRBJ2-7	NA	TGCGCCAGCAGTCTTCAGGCCACCTACGAGCAGTACTTC	CASSLQATYEQYF
NA	TRBV28	TRBJ2-3	NA	TGTGCCAGCAGTTTACCCCCAGCTGGGGGGGATACGCAGTATTTT	CASSLPPAGGDTQYF
TRBD2	TRBV2	TRBJ2-3	NA	TGTGCCAGCAGTGATAGCGGGGGGGCCAGAGATACGCAGTATTTT	CASSDSGGARDTQYF
NA	TRBV12-5	TRBJ1-5	NA	TGTGCTAGTGGTCCTAGCTTATGGGACAAACCCTTATCCCATAGCAATCAGCCCCAGCATTTT	CASGPSLWDKPLSHSNQPQHF
NA	TRBV2	TRBJ1-2	NA	TGTGCCAGCAGTGATGGCACAGTCCTCTTCTATGGCTACACCTTC	CASSDGTVLFYGYTF
NA	TRBV7-9	TRBJ1-4	NA	TGTGCCAGCAGCCCTTACCCCCAGGGAAGGGCTGAAAAACTGTTTTTT	CASSPYPQGRAEKLFF
NA	TRBV27	TRBJ1-2	NA	TGTGCCAGCAGTCCGGGTCTTCAGGCGGGCTACACCTTC	CASSPGLQAGYTF
TRBD1	TRBV6-1	TRBJ1-3	NA	TGTGCCAGCAGTGAAGGACAGGGTGGAAACACCATATATTTT	CASSEGQGGNTIYF
NA	TRBV6-5	TRBJ2-3	NA	TGTGCCAGCAGTCTTGCTAGCCGAGGTACGCAGTATTTT	CASSLASRGTQYF
TRBD2	TRBV7-2	TRBJ2-3	NA	TGTGCCAGCAGCCTACAACCCTCTAGCGGGGGATTCACAGATACGCAGTATTTT	CASSLQPSSGGFTDTQYF
NA	TRBV28	TRBJ2-3	NA	TGTGCCAGCGGGCCCGAAGGCAGGGGGGGGAGGGCAGATACGCAGTATTTT	CASGPEGRGGRADTQYF
NA	TRBV7-2	TRBJ2-7	NA	TGTGCCAGCAGCTTAAGTAGGGAGCAAAACGGGCAGTACTTC	CASSLSREQNGQYF
NA	TRBV7-7	TRBJ2-5	NA	TGTGCTAGCAGCCCGGACTTCCAAGAGACCCAGTACTTC	CASSPDFQETQYF
NA	TRBV15	TRBJ2-7	NA	TGTGCCACCAGCAGAGTTCAGGGGATGGACGAGCAGTACTTC	CATSRVQGMDEQYF
TRBD2	TRBV7-8	TRBJ2-5	NA	TGTGCCAGCAGCTTAGTCAACCGAGGACTAGCATGGAAAGAGACCCAGTACTTC	CASSLVNRGLAWKETQYF
NA	TRBV5-1	TRBJ2-3	NA	TGCGCCAGCAGCATTCGGTCAGGGGTGGCAGATACGCAGTATTTT	CASSIRSGVADTQYF
NA	TRBV7-6	TRBJ2-7	NA	TGTGCCAGCAGCTTAAGAGGTACCTCAGGGGGGAGCTACGAGCAGTACTTC	CASSLRGTSGGSYEQYF
TRBD1	TRBV7-2	TRBJ2-4	NA	TGTGCCAGCAGCTCGACAGGGGTGTATCAGTACTTC	CASSSTGVYQYF
TRBD1	TRBV7-9	TRBJ1-1	NA	TGTGCCAGCAGCCAGGGGGGGACAGGGCCATCTGGAGCTTTCTTT	CASSQGGTGPSGAFF
NA	TRBV7-6	TRBJ1-1	NA	TGTGCCAGCAGCTTCTCGGGTCGGACTGAAGCTTTCTTT	CASSFSGRTEAFF
TRBD1	TRBV5-5	TRBJ1-2	NA	TGTGCCAGCAGCTCTCACAGGGGTGGGAACTATGGCTACACCTTC	CASSSHRGGNYGYTF
NA	TRBV2	TRBJ1-2	NA	TGTGCCAGCAGTGAAGCGGGGCATTCCGCGGGATATGGCTACACCTTC	CASSEAGHSAGYGYTF
NA	TRBV30	TRBJ1-1	NA	TGTGCCTGGGAGGGAAACACTGAAGCTTTCTTT	CAWEGNTEAFF
NA	TRBV20-1	TRBJ1-1	NA	TGCAGTGCTAGTACAGCCACTGAAGCTTTCTTT	CSASTATEAFF
NA	TRBV6-5	TRBJ1-2	NA	TGTGCCAGCAGTGTACAGGAACACTATGGCTACACCTTC	CASSVQEHYGYTF
NA	TRBV6-1	TRBJ1-2	NA	TGTGCCAGCAGTGCGATCGGATTAGGGGACTATGGCTACACCTTC	CASSAIGLGDYGYTF
NA	TRBV5-1	TRBJ2-6	NA	TGCGCCAGCAGGGGGACCTCTGGGGCCAACGTCCTGACTTTC	CASRGTSGANVLTF
NA	TRBV4-1	TRBJ1-2	NA	TGCGCCAGCAGTCGAGACAGAGGAGGCTACACCTTC	CASSRDRGGYTF
TRBD1	TRBV7-9	TRBJ1-2	few	TGTGCCAGCAGCCTCGACAGGGCCAGTGGCTACACCTTC	CASSLDRASGYTF
NA	TRBV11-2	TRBJ2-6	NA	TGTGCCAGCAGCCCAGGGGACTCTGGGGCCAACGTCCTGACTTTC	CASSPGDSGANVLTF
NA	TRBV7-9	TRBJ2-5	NA	TGTGCCAGCAGCTTATCGAGTACCCAGTACTTC	CASSLSSTQYF
NA	TRBV5-4	TRBJ2-7	NA	TGTGCCAGCAGCTTTATGCCGGCCTCCTACGAGCAGTACTTC	CASSFMPASYEQYF
NA	TRBV28	TRBJ1-1	NA	TGTGCCAGCAGCCCCAGGAGGCCCTCGAACACTGAAGCTTTCTTT	CASSPRRPSNTEAFF